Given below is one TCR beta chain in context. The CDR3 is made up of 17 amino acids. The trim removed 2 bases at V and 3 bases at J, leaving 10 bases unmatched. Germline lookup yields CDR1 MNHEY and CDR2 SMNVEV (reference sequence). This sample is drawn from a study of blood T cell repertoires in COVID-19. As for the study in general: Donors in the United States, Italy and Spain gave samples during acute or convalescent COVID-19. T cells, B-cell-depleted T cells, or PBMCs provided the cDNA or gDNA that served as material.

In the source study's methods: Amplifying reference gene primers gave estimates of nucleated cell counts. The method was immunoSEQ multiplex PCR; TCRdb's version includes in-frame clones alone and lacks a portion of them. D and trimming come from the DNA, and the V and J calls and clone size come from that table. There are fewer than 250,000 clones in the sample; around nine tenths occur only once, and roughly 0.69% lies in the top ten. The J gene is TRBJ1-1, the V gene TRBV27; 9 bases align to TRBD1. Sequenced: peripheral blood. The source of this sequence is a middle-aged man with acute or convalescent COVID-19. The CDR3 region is CASSLMWVDRGHTEAFF. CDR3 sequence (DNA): TGTGCCAGCAGTTTAATGTGGGTGGACAGGGGACACACTGAAGCTTTCTTT.